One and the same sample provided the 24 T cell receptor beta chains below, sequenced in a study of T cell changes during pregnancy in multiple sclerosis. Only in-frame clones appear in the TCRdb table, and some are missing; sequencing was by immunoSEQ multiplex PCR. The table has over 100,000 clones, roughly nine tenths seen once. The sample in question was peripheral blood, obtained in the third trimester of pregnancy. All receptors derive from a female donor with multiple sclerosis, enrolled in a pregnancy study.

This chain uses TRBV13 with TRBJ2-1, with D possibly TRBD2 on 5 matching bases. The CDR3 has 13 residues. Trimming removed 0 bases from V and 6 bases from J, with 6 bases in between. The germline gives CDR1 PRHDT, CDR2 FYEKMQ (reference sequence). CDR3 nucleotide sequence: TGTGCCAGCAGCTTAGGAGAGGGCAATGAGCAGTTCTTC. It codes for CASSLGEGNEQFF.

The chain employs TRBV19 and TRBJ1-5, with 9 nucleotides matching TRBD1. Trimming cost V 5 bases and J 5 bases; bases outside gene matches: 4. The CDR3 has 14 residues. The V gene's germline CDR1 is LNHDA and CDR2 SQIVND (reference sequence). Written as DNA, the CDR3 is TGTGCCAGTAGTCTCCGGACAGGGGATCAGCCCCAGCATTTT. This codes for CASSLRTGDQPQHF.

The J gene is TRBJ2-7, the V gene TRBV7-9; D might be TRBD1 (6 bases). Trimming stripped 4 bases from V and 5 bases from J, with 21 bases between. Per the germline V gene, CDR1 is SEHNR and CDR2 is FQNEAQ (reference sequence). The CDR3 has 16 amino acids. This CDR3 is CASSSYGTTFINEQYF. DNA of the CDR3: TGTGCCAGCAGCTCCTACGGGACAACCTTTATCAACGAGCAGTACTTC. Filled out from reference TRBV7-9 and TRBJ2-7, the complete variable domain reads DTGVSQNPRHKITKRGQNVTFRCDPISEHNRLYWYRQTLGQGPEFLTYFQNEAQLEKSRLLSDRFSAERPKGSFSTLEIQRTEQGDSAMYLCASSSYGTTFINEQYFGPGTRLTVT.

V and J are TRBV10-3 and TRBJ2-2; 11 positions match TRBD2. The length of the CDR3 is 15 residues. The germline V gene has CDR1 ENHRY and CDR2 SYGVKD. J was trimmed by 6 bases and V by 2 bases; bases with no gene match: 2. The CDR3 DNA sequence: TGTGCCATCAGTGAGATTAGCGGGGGGGCCGGGGAGCTGTTTTTT. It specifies CAISEISGGAGELFF.

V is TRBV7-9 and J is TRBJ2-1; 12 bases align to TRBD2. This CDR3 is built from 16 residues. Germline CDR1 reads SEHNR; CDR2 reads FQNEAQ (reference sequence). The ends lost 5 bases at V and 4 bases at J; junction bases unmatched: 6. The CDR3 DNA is TGTGCCAGCAGCGCTCGACTAGCGGGGGATTACAATGAGCAGTTCTTC. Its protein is CASSARLAGDYNEQFF.

The CDR3 reads CASSSAQREPHTQYF. The CDR3 nucleotides read TGTGCCAGCAGTTCCGCACAGCGGGAGCCCCATACGCAGTATTTT. The J gene is TRBJ2-3, the V gene TRBV28, with 8 bases matching TRBD2. V was clipped by 4 bases and J by 7 bases; unmatched bases: 10. The CDR3 sequence is 15 residues long. CDR1 and CDR2 (germline): MDHEN, SYDVKM.

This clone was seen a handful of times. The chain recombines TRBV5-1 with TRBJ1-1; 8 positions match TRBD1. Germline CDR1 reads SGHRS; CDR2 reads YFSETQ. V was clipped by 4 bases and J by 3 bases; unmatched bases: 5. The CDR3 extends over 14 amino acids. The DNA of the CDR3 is TGCGCCAGCAGCGCGGACAGGGCGCACACTGAAGCTTTCTTT. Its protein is CASSADRAHTEAFF.

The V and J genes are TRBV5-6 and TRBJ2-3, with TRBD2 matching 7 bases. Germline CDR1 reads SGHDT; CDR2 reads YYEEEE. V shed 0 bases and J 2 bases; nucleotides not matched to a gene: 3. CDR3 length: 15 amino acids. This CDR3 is CASSLGSGDTDTQYF. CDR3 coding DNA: TGTGCCAGCAGCTTGGGCAGCGGGGACACAGATACGCAGTATTTT.

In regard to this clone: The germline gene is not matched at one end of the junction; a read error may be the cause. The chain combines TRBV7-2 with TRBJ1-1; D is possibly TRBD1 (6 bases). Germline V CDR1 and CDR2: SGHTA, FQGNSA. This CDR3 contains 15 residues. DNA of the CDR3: TGTGCCGGCAGCTTAGGGGCAGGGGAGAACACTGAAGCTTTCTTT. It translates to CAGSLGAGENTEAFF.

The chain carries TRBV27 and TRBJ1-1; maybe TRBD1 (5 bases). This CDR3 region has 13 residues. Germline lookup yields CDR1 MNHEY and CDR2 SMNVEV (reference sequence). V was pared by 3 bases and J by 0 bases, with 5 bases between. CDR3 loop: CASSFRVNTEAFF. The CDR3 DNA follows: TGTGCCAGCAGTTTCAGGGTGAACACTGAAGCTTTCTTT.

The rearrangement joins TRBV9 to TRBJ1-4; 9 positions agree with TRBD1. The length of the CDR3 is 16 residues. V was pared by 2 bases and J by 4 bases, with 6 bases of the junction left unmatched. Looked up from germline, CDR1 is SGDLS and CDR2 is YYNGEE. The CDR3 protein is CASSVGTGTNNEKLFF. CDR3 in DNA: TGTGCCAGCAGCGTTGGGACAGGGACCAATAATGAAAAACTGTTTTTT.

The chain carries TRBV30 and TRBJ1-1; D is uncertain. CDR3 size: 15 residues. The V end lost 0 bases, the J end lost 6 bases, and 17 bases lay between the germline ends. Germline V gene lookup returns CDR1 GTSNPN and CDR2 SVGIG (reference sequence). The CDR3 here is CAWSVLWRGGAEAFF. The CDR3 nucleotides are TGTGCCTGGAGTGTACTCTGGCGGGGAGGCGCTGAAGCTTTCTTT.

CDR3 region: CASRFETEQYF. CDR3 DNA: TGCGCCAGCCGGTTCGAAACCGAGCAGTACTTC. The gene calls are TRBV5-1 and TRBJ2-7, with D uncertain. The germline V and J ends were trimmed by 7 bases and 6 bases, with 11 bases remaining between them. The CDR3 covers 11 residues. Germline values: CDR1 SGHRS, CDR2 YFSETQ.

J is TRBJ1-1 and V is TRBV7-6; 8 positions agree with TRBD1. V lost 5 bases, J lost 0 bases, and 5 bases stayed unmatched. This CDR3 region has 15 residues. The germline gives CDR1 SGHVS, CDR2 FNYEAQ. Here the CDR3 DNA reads TGTGCCAGCAGCCCAAGGACAGGGATGAACACTGAAGCTTTCTTT. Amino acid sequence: CASSPRTGMNTEAFF.

The CDR3 nucleotides read TGTGCCACCAGCAGAGGAGCAGGGGGAAATACTGAAGCTTTCTTT. Its translation: CATSRGAGGNTEAFF. V is TRBV15 and J is TRBJ1-1; TRBD1 matches at 7 bases. Germline V gives CDR1 LNHNV, CDR2 YYDKDF (reference sequence). CDR3 length: 15 amino acids. Losses at the gene ends were 1 base for V and 5 bases for J; bases not matched to a gene: 7.

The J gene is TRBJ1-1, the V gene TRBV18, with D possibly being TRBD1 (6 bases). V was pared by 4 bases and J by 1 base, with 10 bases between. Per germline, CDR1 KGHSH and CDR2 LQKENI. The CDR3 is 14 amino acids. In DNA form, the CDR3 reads TGTGCCAGCTCACAACAGGGTTGGAACACTGAAGCTTTCTTT. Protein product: CASSQQGWNTEAFF.

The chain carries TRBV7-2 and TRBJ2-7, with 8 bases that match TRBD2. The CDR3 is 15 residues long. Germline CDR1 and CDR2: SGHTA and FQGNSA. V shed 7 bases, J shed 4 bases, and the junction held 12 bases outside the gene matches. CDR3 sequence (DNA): TGTGCCAGCAATTTCGGGGGGGCTATACTTTACGAGCAGTACTTC. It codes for CASNFGGAILYEQYF.

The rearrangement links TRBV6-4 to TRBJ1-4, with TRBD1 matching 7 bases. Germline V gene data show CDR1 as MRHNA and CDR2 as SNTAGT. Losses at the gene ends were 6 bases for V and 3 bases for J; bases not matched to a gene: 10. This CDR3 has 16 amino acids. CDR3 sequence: CASRANGGQSNEKLFF. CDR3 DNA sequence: TGTGCCAGCAGGGCCAACGGGGGACAGTCTAATGAAAAACTGTTTTTT.

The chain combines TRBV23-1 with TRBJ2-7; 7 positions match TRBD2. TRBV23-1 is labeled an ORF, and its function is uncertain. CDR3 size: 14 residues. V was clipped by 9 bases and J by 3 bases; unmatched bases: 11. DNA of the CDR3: TGCGCCAGATTAAAGCTAGCGGAAAGCTACGAGCAGTACTTC. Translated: CARLKLAESYEQYF.

The CDR3 protein is CASRRGFTNEKLFF. For the CDR3, the DNA is TGTGCCAGCAGGCGGGGGTTTACTAATGAAAAACTGTTTTTT. The chain carries TRBV2 and TRBJ1-4, with D maybe TRBD1 (5 bases). Germline CDR1 and CDR2: SNHLY and FYNNEI. CDR3 length: 14 residues. Trimming stripped 6 bases from V and 2 bases from J, with 10 bases between.

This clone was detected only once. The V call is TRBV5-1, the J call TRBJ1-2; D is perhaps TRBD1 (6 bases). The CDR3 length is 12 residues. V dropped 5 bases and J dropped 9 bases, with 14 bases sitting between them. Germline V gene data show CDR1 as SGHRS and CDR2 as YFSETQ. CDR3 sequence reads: CASRQGTGSYTF. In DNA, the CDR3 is TGCGCCAGCAGACAGGGTACAGGGAGCTACACCTTC.

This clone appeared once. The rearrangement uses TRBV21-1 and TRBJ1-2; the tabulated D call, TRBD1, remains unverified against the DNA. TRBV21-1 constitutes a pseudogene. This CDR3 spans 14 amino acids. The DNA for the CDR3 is TGTGCCCCGGGGAAGGGACAGAGACACTATGGCTACACCTTC. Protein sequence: CAPGKGQRHYGYTF.

The CDR3 sequence is CASSMRQGGIGGTGELFF. The CDR3 DNA reads TGTGCCAGTAGTATGAGACAGGGTGGTATTGGCGGCACCGGGGAGCTGTTTTTT. The chain is built from TRBV19 and TRBJ2-2; 7 bases agree with TRBD1. Germline values: CDR1 LNHDA, CDR2 SQIVND (reference sequence). Trimming removed 3 bases from V and 4 bases from J; junction bases left unmatched: 14. CDR3 length: 18 amino acids.

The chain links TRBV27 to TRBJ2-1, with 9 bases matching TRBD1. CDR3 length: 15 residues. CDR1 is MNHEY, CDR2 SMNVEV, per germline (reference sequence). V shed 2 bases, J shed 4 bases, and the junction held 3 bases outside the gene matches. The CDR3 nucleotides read TGTGCCAGCAGTTTACCGGGACAGGGTTACAATGAGCAGTTCTTC. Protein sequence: CASSLPGQGYNEQFF.